One and the same sample provided the 3 T cell receptor beta chains below, sequenced in a study of CD8 T cells in ankylosing spondylitis. MiXCR, run by TCRdb on the 5' RACE reads, gives a single entry per CDR3 protein. Of 210,000 or so distinct CDR3 sequences in the sample, 20% to 30% were seen once. The sequenced sample was blood, either unsorted or a sorted T cell fraction (not recorded which). The receptors shown here come from a male donor with ankylosing spondylitis or in good health (not recorded which).

V and J are TRBV20-1 and TRBJ1-4; D is unresolved. CDR1 is DFQATT, CDR2 SNEGSKA, per germline (reference sequence). The CDR3 length is 15 residues. Trimming stripped 0 bases from V and 8 bases from J, with 16 bases between. The CDR3 protein is CSAREPAKGLEKLFF. The CDR3 DNA sequence: TGCAGTGCTAGAGAACCAGCGAAAGGTTTAGAAAAACTGTTTTTT.

J is TRBJ1-1 and V is TRBV5-5; D is undetermined. Germline CDR1 and CDR2: SGHKS and YYEKEE (reference sequence). V was cut by 3 bases and J by 2 bases, with 11 bases left in between. The CDR3 runs to 14 residues. For the CDR3, the DNA is TGTGCCAGCAGCTCAATACCCACCAACACTGAAGCTTTCTTT. It encodes CASSSIPTNTEAFF. The complete variable domain, with remaining parts taken from reference TRBV5-5 and TRBJ1-1, reads DAGVTQSPTHLIKTRGQQVTLRCSPISGHKSVSWYQQVLGQGPQFIFQYYEKEERGRGNFPDRFSARQFPNYSSELNVNALLLGDSALYLCASSSIPTNTEAFFGQGTRLTVV.

This clonotype was counted many times. Here the CDR3 reads CASADRGGGEKLFF. CDR3 coding DNA: TGTGCCAGCGCGGATAGGGGGGGCGGGGAAAAACTGTTTTTT. V usage is TRBV27 and J usage is TRBJ1-4; perhaps TRBD1 as D (6 bases). The germline V gene has CDR1 MNHEY and CDR2 SMNVEV (reference sequence). V gave up 8 bases and J gave up 8 bases, with 18 bases separating them. This CDR3 is 14 amino acids long.